The 13 T cell receptor beta chains in this list originate from one sample, sequenced in a study of T cells in Graves' hyperthyroidism and ophthalmopathy. RNA transcripts provided the source from which TCR beta CDR3 regions were amplified. HTBI primers drove first-round RT-PCR of the TCR CDR3. TCRdb processed the multiplex PCR reads anew with MiXCR; each CDR3 protein has one entry. The sample has a few hundred thousand distinct CDR3 sequences, less than 25% seen once; the top ten hold 26%. The specimen sequenced was blood. The receptors were gathered from a man aged 18 to 29 with Graves' hyperthyroidism.

There are many counts of this clonotype. This chain's CDR3 is CASQDAGELFF. The CDR3 DNA follows: TGCGCCAGCCAGGACGCCGGGGAGCTGTTTTTT. The rearrangement links TRBV5-1 to TRBJ2-2; no reliable D call. The CDR3 sequence is 11 residues long. The ends were cut back, 7 bases at V and 6 bases at J, with 7 bases in the middle. In germline, CDR1 is SGHRS, CDR2 YFSETQ.

This chain uses TRBV11-2 with TRBJ2-2; perhaps TRBD1 as D (6 bases). Between the trimmed V and J ends, which lost 4 bases and 1 base, there was a span of 16 bases. The CDR3 length is 17 residues. In germline, CDR1 is SGHAT, CDR2 FQNNGV. The CDR3 DNA reads as TGTGCCAGCAGCTCACTTTGGCCAGGGGAGAACACCGGGGAGCTGTTTTTT. Protein sequence: CASSSLWPGENTGELFF.

This clonotype was observed at least ten times. J is TRBJ2-4 and V is TRBV20-1; D unresolved. This CDR3 region has 15 residues. Germline lookup yields CDR1 DFQATT and CDR2 SNEGSKA (reference sequence). The V end was cut by 3 bases, the J end by 2 bases, with 14 bases between. CDR3 region: CSASIARVSKNIQYF. The CDR3 nucleotides are TGCAGTGCTAGTATCGCCCGGGTGTCCAAAAACATTCAGTACTTC.

A note on this clonotype: A single base separates this from a much larger clone, so it may be a read error. The J gene is TRBJ2-7, the V gene TRBV6-1; a possible D gene is TRBD1 (6 bases). V was clipped by 3 bases and J by 1 base, with 7 bases between them. The germline V gene encodes CDR1 MNHNS and CDR2 SASEGT. The CDR3 is 13 amino acids. The CDR3 is CASSDGTSYEQYF. The CDR3 DNA reads as TGTGCCAGCAGTGACGGGACATCCTACGAGCAGTACTTC.

Ten or more counts support this clonotype. The rearrangement links TRBV20-1 to TRBJ2-2, with a weak D call TRBD1 (6 bases). The CDR3 totals 15 residues. Germline V gene sequence: CDR1 DFQATT, CDR2 SNEGSKA (reference sequence). The V and J ends lost 3 bases and 2 bases respectively, with 13 bases between them. The chain's CDR3 is CSASLQGPNTGELFF. The CDR3 nucleotides read TGCAGTGCTAGCTTACAGGGCCCAAACACCGGGGAGCTGTTTTTT.

This clonotype was detected ten times or more. The CDR3 here is CSAVGDVNYEQYF. As DNA, the CDR3 is TGCAGTGCTGTGGGTGATGTGAACTACGAGCAGTACTTC. This rearrangement joins TRBV20-1 to TRBJ2-7; D is unresolved. The CDR3 spans 13 residues. Trimming took 5 bases from V and 3 from J, leaving 14 bases between them. Germline CDR1 is DFQATT and CDR2 is SNEGSKA (reference sequence).

This clonotype was seen many times. The chain links TRBV3-1 to TRBJ1-5; TRBD1 matches 8 bases. Germline CDR1 and CDR2: LGHDT and YNNKEL (reference sequence). The trim removed 3 bases at V and 9 bases at J, leaving 7 bases unmatched. The CDR3 spans 14 residues. The CDR3: CASSQGQATRPQHF. The CDR3 bases are TGTGCCAGCAGCCAGGGACAGGCCACTCGGCCCCAGCATTTT. The complete variable domain, with remaining parts taken from reference TRBV3-1 and TRBJ1-5, reads DTAVSQTPKYLVTQMGNDKSIKCEQNLGHDTMYWYKQDSKKFLKIMFSYNNKELIINETVPNRFSPKSPDKAHLNLHINSLELGDSAVYFCASSQGQATRPQHFGDGTRLSIL.

In its sample, this clonotype was seen many times. This chain connects TRBV9 to TRBJ2-2; D assignment may be TRBD1 or TRBD2 (6 bases each). Germline V gene data show CDR1 as SGDLS and CDR2 as YYNGEE. Deletions cut 0 bases from V and 6 bases from J, with 15 bases between. This CDR3 region has 16 residues. The CDR3 region has the DNA TGTGCCAGCAGCGTAGGGGGGGCGCGGTCCTCCGGGGAGCTGTTTTTT. Its protein is CASSVGGARSSGELFF.

In this sample, this clonotype turned up many times. The chain couples TRBV7-9 to TRBJ2-7; D is perhaps TRBD1 (6 bases). V lost 4 bases and J lost 5, with 18 bases in between. Germline CDR1 reads SEHNR; CDR2 reads FQNEAQ (reference sequence). The CDR3 runs 15 residues. CDR3 coding DNA: TGTGCCAGCAGCTCCTGGTGGCAGGGGAACCACGAGCAGTACTTC. It specifies CASSSWWQGNHEQYF.

The chain employs TRBV28 and TRBJ1-2; D is uncertain. V lost 5 bases to trimming and J lost 4 bases, with 23 bases between them. The CDR3 loop spans 17 amino acids. Germline CDR1 and CDR2: MDHEN and SYDVKM. CDR3 region: CASSIPSGRGSSYGYTF. The CDR3 DNA follows: TGTGCCAGCAGTATCCCTTCCGGGAGAGGCTCTAGCTATGGCTACACCTTC.

This clonotype was seen a handful of times. The chain uses TRBV6-4 and TRBJ2-2; TRBD1 matches 7 bases. Germline-derived CDR1 and CDR2 are MRHNA and SNTAGT. The trim removed 6 bases at V and 8 bases at J, leaving 12 bases unmatched. The length of the CDR3 is 15 residues. CDR3 loop: CASSDRTGGGGELFF. CDR3 coding DNA: TGTGCCAGCAGCGACCGGACAGGAGGAGGTGGGGAGCTGTTTTTT.

This clonotype was recorded many times. The chain joins TRBV12-3 or TRBV12-4 to TRBJ1-2, with TRBD1 as a possible D gene (6 bases). The CDR3 runs to 14 residues. Deletions cut 0 bases from V and 4 bases from J, with 9 bases between. In DNA, the CDR3 is TGTGCCAGCAGTTTAGCGGGGGCCAGCTATGGCTACACCTTC. Encoded protein: CASSLAGASYGYTF.

Many counts were recorded for this clonotype. The chain recombines TRBV7-6 with TRBJ2-5; 11 bases are shared with TRBD2. V trimming: 1 base; J trimming: 3 bases; junction bases outside the gene matches: 4. The CDR3 is 16 residues long. Per the germline V gene, CDR1 is SGHVS and CDR2 is FNYEAQ. CDR3 in amino acids: CASSLELAGGKETQYF. The CDR3 DNA sequence: TGTGCCAGCAGCTTAGAGCTAGCGGGGGGCAAAGAGACCCAGTACTTC.